This T cell receptor beta chain was recovered during a study of blood T cell repertoires in COVID-19. For the study at large: PBMCs, B-cell-depleted T cells, or T cells were the source of the cDNA or gDNA that made up the material.

The protocol was immunoSEQ multiplex PCR, while the TCRdb copy is restricted to in-frame clones and leaves out a portion. Among approximately 480,000 clones listed, roughly nine tenths were seen once. The CDR3 sequence is 17 residues long. Trimming cost V 0 bases and J 6 bases; bases outside gene matches: 9. Germline V gives CDR1 SEHNR, CDR2 FQNEAQ (reference sequence). What was sequenced was peripheral blood. The source of this sequence is a man aged 18 to 29 with COVID-19, enrolled during active disease. The chain combines TRBV7-9 with TRBJ2-1; 9 nucleotides align to TRBD2. The DNA of the CDR3 is TGTGCCAGCAGCTTAGCAGTGTCTAGCGGGGATCCCAATGAGCAGTTCTTC. Its protein is CASSLAVSSGDPNEQFF.